The 14 T cell receptor beta chains in this list originate from one sample, sequenced in a study of blood T cells in healthy people across ages. Alongside a J-beta primer mix, a sample-barcoded 5' primer served in a second PCR lasting about 6 to 11 cycles. Via MiXCR, TCRdb re-called the 5' RACE reads, giving one row per CDR3 protein. The top ten hold about 18% of the sample, which has roughly 500,000 distinct CDR3 sequences, approximately 25% seen once. Input material: blood. All receptors come from a woman between 65 and 79 years old in good health.

Concerning this clonotype: The junction does not match germline at one end; this may be a read error. This rearrangement joins TRBV4-3 to TRBJ2-3; D is unclear. This CDR3 has 16 residues. CDR1 is LGHNA, CDR2 YSLEER, per germline. The DNA of the CDR3 is TGCGCCAGCAGCCAGGGCCGGGCTAACCCCAGAGATACGCGGTATTTT. It is translated as CASSQGRANPRDTRYF.

The chain has TRBV7-8 and TRBJ2-5; D ambiguous. The germline gives CDR1 SGHVS, CDR2 FQNEAQ. This CDR3 is 15 amino acids long. The germline V and J ends were trimmed by 7 bases and 4 bases, with 19 bases remaining between them. The chain's CDR3 is CASKPMAAHGETQYF. In nucleotides, the CDR3 is TGTGCCAGCAAACCGATGGCGGCCCATGGAGAGACCCAGTACTTC.

CDR3 region: CSASLGARTYGYTF. In nucleotides, the CDR3 is TGCAGTGCCTCCCTTGGGGCAAGGACATATGGCTACACCTTC. The chain combines TRBV20-1 with TRBJ1-2, with D possibly TRBD1 on 5 matching bases. V lost 6 bases to trimming and J lost 5 bases, with 19 bases between them. This CDR3 has 14 amino acids. Germline V gene lookup returns CDR1 DFQATT and CDR2 SNEGSKA (reference sequence).

This clonotype was picked up a small number of times. This chain connects TRBV20-1 to TRBJ2-3, with 9 bases fitting TRBD2. Trimming removed 0 bases from V and 2 bases from J; junction bases left unmatched: 9. This CDR3 has 17 amino acids. CDR1 and CDR2 from the germline V gene are DFQATT and SNEGSKA (reference sequence). CDR3 loop: CSARDSGLAGHTDTQYF. CDR3 sequence (DNA): TGCAGTGCTAGAGATTCTGGGCTAGCGGGGCACACAGATACGCAGTATTTT.

The chain links TRBV4-1 to TRBJ1-4; no reliable D call. There are 16 residues in the CDR3. Germline loops: CDR1 MGHRA, CDR2 YSYEKL. Trimming cost V 0 bases and J 4 bases, with 12 bases left between them. The CDR3 DNA reads TGCGCCAGCAGCCAAGATTTGACGACGGTTAATGAAAAACTGTTTTTT. This translates into CASSQDLTTVNEKLFF.

V usage is TRBV7-2 and J usage is TRBJ1-6; weak D call: TRBD1 (5 bases). Per germline, CDR1 SGHTA and CDR2 FQGNSA. This CDR3 is built from 14 residues. Trimming took off 5 bases at V and 13 bases at J, with 18 bases between the two ends. The CDR3 sequence is CASSPRVQGMPLHF. CDR3 nucleotides: TGTGCCAGCAGCCCAAGGGTCCAGGGTATGCCCCTCCACTTT.

For this clonotype: A read error may account for a junction end that differs from germline. This rearrangement joins TRBV18 to TRBJ1-6; D not resolved. This CDR3 spans 16 amino acids. Germline loops: CDR1 KGHSH, CDR2 LQKENI. The DNA for the CDR3 is TGTGCCAGCTCACCAAGTATTGGCAGCTCCAATTCACCCCTCCGCTTT. Translating it yields CASSPSIGSSNSPLRF.

The chain carries TRBV27 and TRBJ2-5, with 12 bases identical to TRBD1. Gene TRBJ2-1 matches the end of the DNA better, so the J call may be wrong. The germline V gene has CDR1 MNHEY and CDR2 SMNVEV (reference sequence). The CDR3 spans 15 residues. CDR3 DNA sequence: TGTGCCAGCAGTTTATTGGGACAGGGGGCTAATGAGCAGTTCTTC. Amino acid sequence: CASSLLGQGANEQFF.

The rearrangement joins TRBV5-1 to TRBJ1-1; no clear D. CDR1 and CDR2 (germline): SGHRS, YFSETQ. The CDR3 has 11 amino acids. V lost 0 bases and J 7 bases, leaving 4 bases between the germline ends. CDR3 loop: CASSLANEAFF. The CDR3 nucleotides read TGCGCCAGCAGCTTGGCAAATGAAGCTTTCTTT.

V is TRBV29-1 and J is TRBJ2-1, with 9 bases lining up with TRBD1. The J call may be wrong; the DNA end is better matched by TRBJ2-7. The CDR3 length is 16 residues. Germline CDR1 reads SQVTM; CDR2 reads ANQGSEA. The CDR3, as DNA: TGCAGCGTTACCTCAGAGGGGGGACAGGGTGCCTACGAGCAGTACTTC. This translates into CSVTSEGGQGAYEQYF.

V gene TRBV11-3 combines with J gene TRBJ2-1; the match to TRBD2 covers 9 bases. Germline CDR1 SGHNT, CDR2 YENEEA. With 5 bases clipped from V and 6 bases from J, the junction kept 8 bases outside the gene matches. The CDR3 runs to 15 residues. In DNA form, the CDR3 reads TGTGCCAGCAGCCCTGCGGGAGGGCCATTCAATGAGCAGTTCTTC. Protein sequence: CASSPAGGPFNEQFF.

This clonotype was detected only a few times. The chain employs TRBV20-1 and TRBJ2-3; 11 bases align to TRBD2. The J segment lost 3 bases and the V segment lost 3 bases, leaving 5 bases of the junction unmatched. From germline, CDR1 is DFQATT and CDR2 SNEGSKA (reference sequence). CDR3 length equals 15 residues. The chain's CDR3 is CSASDSGGATDTQYF. CDR3 sequence (DNA): TGCAGTGCTAGTGATAGCGGGGGGGCGACAGATACGCAGTATTTT.

The chain joins TRBV20-1 to TRBJ2-7; 9 nucleotides line up with TRBD1. The length of the CDR3 is 16 residues. Germline assignment: CDR1 DFQATT and CDR2 SNEGSKA (reference sequence). Trimming removed 0 bases from V and 6 bases from J; junction bases left unmatched: 12. The CDR3 reads CSAREPRGQGGSEQYF. The CDR3 bases are TGCAGTGCTAGAGAGCCGAGGGGACAGGGAGGCTCCGAGCAGTACTTC.

This clonotype was found a few times. The chain links TRBV6-2 or TRBV6-3 to TRBJ1-1, with D tentatively TRBD1 (5 bases). The germline V gene encodes CDR1 MNHEY and CDR2 SVGEGT. The germline V and J ends were trimmed by 4 bases and 4 bases, with 16 bases remaining between them. There are 15 residues in the CDR3. The CDR3 DNA is TGTGCCAGCAGTTGGGGGATTTGGAAGGTCACTGAAGCTTTCTTT. Translating it yields CASSWGIWKVTEAFF.